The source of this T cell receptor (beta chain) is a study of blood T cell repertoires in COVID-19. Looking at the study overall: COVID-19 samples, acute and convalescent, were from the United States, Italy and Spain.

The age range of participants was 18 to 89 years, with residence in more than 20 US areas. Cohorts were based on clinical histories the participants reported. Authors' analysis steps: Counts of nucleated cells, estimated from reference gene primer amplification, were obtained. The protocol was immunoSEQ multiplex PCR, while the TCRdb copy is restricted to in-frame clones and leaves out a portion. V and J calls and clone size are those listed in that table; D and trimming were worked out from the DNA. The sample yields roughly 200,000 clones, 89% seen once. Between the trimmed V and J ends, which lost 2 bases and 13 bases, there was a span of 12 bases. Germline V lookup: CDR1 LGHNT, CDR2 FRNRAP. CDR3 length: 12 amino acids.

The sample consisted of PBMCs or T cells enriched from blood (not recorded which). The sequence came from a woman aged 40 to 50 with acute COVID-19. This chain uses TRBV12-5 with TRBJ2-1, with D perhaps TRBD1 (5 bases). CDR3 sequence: CASGLSPGSQFF. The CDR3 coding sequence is TGTGCTAGTGGTTTGTCTCCAGGGTCTCAGTTCTTC.